This is a list of T cell receptor beta chains from one sample in a study of follicular helper T cells after annual influenza vaccination. The table came from immunoSEQ multiplex PCR; TCRdb's copy has only in-frame clones and leaves some out. The sample has almost 9,500 clones, about 90% seen once. Sequenced here: CXCR5+ CD38- circulating T follicular helper cells from blood, sampled on the day of influenza vaccination. The receptors derive from an adult who received the influenza vaccine. Each CDR3 is given with its conserved first and last residue. A D gene is named only where the DNA matches it firmly. Clone size is stated in some rows and not others, as once, few, many or a class when expanded.

d_gene	v_gene	abundance	j_gene	CDR3aa	CDR3nt
NA	TRBV9	NA	TRBJ2-3	CASSAPGWDTQYF	TGTGCCAGCAGCGCCCCTGGGTGGGATACGCAGTATTTT
NA	TRBV10-3	NA	TRBJ2-2	CAISESKGKNTGELFF	TGTGCCATCAGTGAGTCGAAAGGAAAAAACACCGGGGAGCTGTTTTTT
TRBD2	TRBV27	NA	TRBJ2-1	CASSLASGGRYNEQFF	TGTGCCAGCAGTTTGGCTAGCGGGGGGCGTTACAATGAGCAGTTCTTC
TRBD2	TRBV6-5	NA	TRBJ2-3	CASSYTSGETDTQYF	TGTGCCAGCAGTTACACTAGCGGGGAGACAGATACGCAGTATTTT
NA	TRBV7-2	NA	TRBJ2-6	CASSAWSRRQSRANVLTF	TGTGCCAGCAGCGCTTGGTCAAGACGACAAAGTCGGGCCAACGTCCTGACTTTC
NA	TRBV7-2	NA	TRBJ2-1	CASSLSGYNEQFF	TGTGCCAGCAGCTTATCAGGTTACAATGAGCAGTTCTTC
NA	TRBV18	NA	TRBJ2-2	CASSPDGPQNTGELFF	TGTGCCAGCTCACCGGACGGGCCTCAGAACACCGGGGAGCTGTTTTTT
NA	TRBV5-6	NA	TRBJ2-7	CASSFLDRTYEQYF	TGTGCCAGCAGCTTTTTGGACAGAACCTACGAGCAGTACTTC
TRBD1	TRBV18	once	TRBJ1-2	CASSPGQAYYGYTF	TGTGCCAGCTCACCGGGACAGGCGTACTATGGCTACACCTTC
TRBD2	TRBV10-1	few	TRBJ2-3	CASSKAGSTDTQYF	TGCGCCAGCAGTAAAGCGGGGAGCACAGATACGCAGTATTTT